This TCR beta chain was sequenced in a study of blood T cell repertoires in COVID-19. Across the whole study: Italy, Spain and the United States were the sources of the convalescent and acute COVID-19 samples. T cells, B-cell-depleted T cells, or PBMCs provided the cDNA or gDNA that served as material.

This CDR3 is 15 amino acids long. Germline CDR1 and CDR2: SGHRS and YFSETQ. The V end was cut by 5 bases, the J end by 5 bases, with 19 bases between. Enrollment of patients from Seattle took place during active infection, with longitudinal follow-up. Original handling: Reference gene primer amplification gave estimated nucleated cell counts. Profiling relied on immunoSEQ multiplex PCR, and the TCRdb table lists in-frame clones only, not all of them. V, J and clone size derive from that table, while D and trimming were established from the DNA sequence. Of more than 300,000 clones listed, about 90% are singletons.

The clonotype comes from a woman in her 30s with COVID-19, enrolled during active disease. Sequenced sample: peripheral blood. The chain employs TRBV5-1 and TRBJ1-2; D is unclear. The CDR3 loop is CASRPSAGGLYGYTF. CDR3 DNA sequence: TGCGCCAGCAGACCCTCCGCCGGAGGTCTTTATGGCTACACCTTC.